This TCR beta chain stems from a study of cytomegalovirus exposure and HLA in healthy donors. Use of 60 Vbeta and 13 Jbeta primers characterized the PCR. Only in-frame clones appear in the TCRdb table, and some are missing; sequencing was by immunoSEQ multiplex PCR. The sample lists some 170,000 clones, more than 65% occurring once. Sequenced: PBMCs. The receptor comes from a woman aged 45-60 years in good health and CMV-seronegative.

CDR3 nucleotide sequence: TGCAGCGTGGCCGGGACAGGGGACACTGAAGCTTTCTTT. Translation: CSVAGTGDTEAFF. The gene calls are TRBV29-1 and TRBJ1-1, with 10 bases matching TRBD1. The CDR3 has 13 amino acids. V shed 6 bases and J 3 bases; nucleotides not matched to a gene: 4. Germline lookup yields CDR1 SQVTM and CDR2 ANQGSEA.